One sample yielded the 8 T cell receptor beta chains listed below, sequenced in a study of blood T cell repertoires in COVID-19. Method: immunoSEQ multiplex PCR; TCRdb's copy keeps in-frame clones and lacks some. The profile shows around 110,000 clones, 70% to 90% of them singletons. The sequencing input was peripheral blood. The receptors were sampled from a man aged 40-49 years with acute or convalescent COVID-19.

V is TRBV19 and J is TRBJ1-3; D is unclear. This CDR3 has 17 amino acids. Per germline, CDR1 LNHDA and CDR2 SQIVND (reference sequence). Trimming stripped 1 base from V and 0 bases from J, with 13 bases between. CDR3 residues: CASSIGGTIPSGNTIYF. The CDR3 DNA sequence: TGTGCCAGTAGTATAGGCGGTACAATACCCTCTGGAAACACCATATATTTT.

This chain connects TRBV30 to TRBJ1-2; 7 bases fit TRBD1. The CDR3 length is 14 residues. The germline V gene has CDR1 GTSNPN and CDR2 SVGIG (reference sequence). J was trimmed by 5 bases and V by 5 bases; bases with no gene match: 11. DNA of the CDR3: TGTGCCTGGCGACCCGGAGGGGGCGCGTATGGCTACACCTTC. Its translation: CAWRPGGGAYGYTF.

This chain links TRBV27 with TRBJ2-2, with 7 bases fitting TRBD2. CDR3 length equals 15 residues. Trimming removed 6 bases from V and 5 bases from J; junction bases left unmatched: 9. CDR1 and CDR2 (germline): MNHEY, SMNVEV (reference sequence). In DNA form, the CDR3 reads TGTGCCAGCAGACTTGCTAGCGGAACAACCGGGGAGCTGTTTTTT. This codes for CASRLASGTTGELFF.

The gene calls are TRBV5-5 and TRBJ2-5; D remains ambiguous. Trimming pared 4 bases from V and 5 bases from J, leaving 12 bases between. In germline, CDR1 is SGHKS, CDR2 YYEKEE (reference sequence). CDR3 length equals 13 residues. The CDR3: CASSPTHWETQYF. The CDR3 DNA sequence: TGTGCCAGCAGCCCAACACATTGGGAGACCCAGTACTTC.

The chain recombines TRBV9 with TRBJ1-6, with 8 bases aligning to TRBD1. This CDR3 has 16 residues. Unmatched junction bases numbered 8, after V lost 4 bases and J lost 5 bases. Germline assignment: CDR1 SGDLS and CDR2 YYNGEE. The chain's CDR3 is CASSPRQGPDNSPLHF. The CDR3, as DNA: TGTGCCAGCAGCCCTAGACAGGGGCCCGATAATTCACCCCTCCACTTT.

The chain links TRBV5-1 to TRBJ1-4; TRBD1 aligns across 9 bases. V lost 1 base, J lost 4 bases, and 2 bases stayed unmatched. The CDR3 loop spans 15 amino acids. The germline CDR1 and CDR2 sequences are SGHRS and YFSETQ. In DNA, the CDR3 is TGCGCCAGCAGCTTGAGGACAGGGGTTAATGAAAAACTGTTTTTT. This translates into CASSLRTGVNEKLFF.

The sample holds many counts of this clone. J is TRBJ1-5 and V is TRBV6-1; a possible D gene is TRBD1 (6 bases). Trimming took off 0 bases at V and 9 bases at J, with 9 bases between the two ends. This CDR3 is built from 13 residues. Germline CDR1 and CDR2: MNHNS and SASEGT. CDR3 residues: CASSEAGQLPQHF. CDR3 nucleotides: TGTGCCAGCAGTGAAGCTGGACAGTTGCCCCAGCATTTT.

The chain uses TRBV11-2 and TRBJ2-7; 7 bases agree with TRBD2. Trimming at V came to 4 bases and at J to 0 bases, leaving 3 bases not matched to a gene. This CDR3 region has 14 residues. Germline CDR1 SGHAT, CDR2 FQNNGV. CDR3 region: CASSSGLYSYEQYF. The DNA for the CDR3 is TGTGCCAGCAGCTCGGGACTATACTCCTACGAGCAGTACTTC.